This T cell receptor beta chain is drawn from a study of T cell responses to AZD1222 COVID-19 vaccine. Study outcomes and limitations: A mostly white British donor set with more females was recruited, and clonal diversity was possibly underestimated. Spike regions recognized by vaccine-associated CD4 TCRs spanned the protein, led by 160-218 and 743-854. Per reports, nearly half of all spike-specific TCRs target regions that are unmutated in variants. Compared with day 0, the breadth and depth of the Spike-specific TCR repertoire rose significantly after two doses of AZD1222.

The V gene's germline CDR1 is SGDLS and CDR2 YYNGEE. V was pared by 0 bases and J by 8 bases, with 18 bases of the junction left unmatched. The CDR3 length is 18 residues. Sequencing used immunoSEQ multiplex PCR; TCRdb keeps in-frame clones, though not all of them. Found here are nearly 200,000 clones, roughly 92% of them singletons; the top ten hold 1%. With regard to this clone: Its target is unknown.

The gene calls are TRBV9 and TRBJ2-3; 7 bases align to TRBD1. Source: peripheral blood, taken 28 days after the second AZD1222 dose. The receptor comes from an adult who received the AZD1222 COVID-19 vaccine. CDR3 protein: CASSVVGDSRYAGGTQYF. The CDR3 bases are TGTGCCAGCAGCGTAGTTGGGGACAGTAGATATGCGGGCGGTACGCAGTATTTT.